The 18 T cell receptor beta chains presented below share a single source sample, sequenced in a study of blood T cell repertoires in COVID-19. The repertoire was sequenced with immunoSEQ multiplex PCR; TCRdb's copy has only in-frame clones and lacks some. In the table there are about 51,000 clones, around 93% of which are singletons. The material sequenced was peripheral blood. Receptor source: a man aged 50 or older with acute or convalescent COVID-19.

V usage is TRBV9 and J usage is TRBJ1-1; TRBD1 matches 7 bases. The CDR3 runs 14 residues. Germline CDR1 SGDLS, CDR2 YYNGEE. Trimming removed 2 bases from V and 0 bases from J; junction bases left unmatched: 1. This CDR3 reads CASSVGQLNTEAFF. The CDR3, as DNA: TGTGCCAGCAGCGTGGGACAGTTGAACACTGAAGCTTTCTTT.

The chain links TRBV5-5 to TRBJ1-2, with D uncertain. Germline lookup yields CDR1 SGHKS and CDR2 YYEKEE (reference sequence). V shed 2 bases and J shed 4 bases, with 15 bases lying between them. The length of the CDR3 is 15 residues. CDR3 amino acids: CASSFIGGSGYGYTF. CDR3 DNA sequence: TGTGCCAGCAGCTTTATAGGTGGGTCGGGCTATGGCTACACCTTC.

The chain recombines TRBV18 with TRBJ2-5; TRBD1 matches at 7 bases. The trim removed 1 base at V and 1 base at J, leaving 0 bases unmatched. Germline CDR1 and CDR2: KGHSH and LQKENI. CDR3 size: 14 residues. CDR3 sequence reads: CASSPRDSQETQYF. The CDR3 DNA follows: TGTGCCAGCTCACCACGGGACAGCCAAGAGACCCAGTACTTC.

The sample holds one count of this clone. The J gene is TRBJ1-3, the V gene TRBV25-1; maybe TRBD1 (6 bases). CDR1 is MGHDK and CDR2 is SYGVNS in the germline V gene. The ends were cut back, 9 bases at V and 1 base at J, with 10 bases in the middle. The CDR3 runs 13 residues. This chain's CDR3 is CASGGTSGNTIYF. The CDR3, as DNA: TGTGCCAGTGGGGGCACGTCTGGAAACACCATATATTTT.

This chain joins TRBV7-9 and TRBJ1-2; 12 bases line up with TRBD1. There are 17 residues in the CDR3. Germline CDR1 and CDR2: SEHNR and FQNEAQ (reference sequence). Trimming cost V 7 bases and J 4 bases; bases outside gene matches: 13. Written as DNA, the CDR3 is TGTGCCAGCACCACTGGGACAGGGGGCAACAACAGCTATGGCTACACCTTC. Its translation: CASTTGTGGNNSYGYTF.

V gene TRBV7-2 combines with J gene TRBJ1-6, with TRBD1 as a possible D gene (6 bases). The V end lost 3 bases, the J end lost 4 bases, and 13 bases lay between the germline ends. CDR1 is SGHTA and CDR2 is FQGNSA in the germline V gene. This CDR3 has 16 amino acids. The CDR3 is CASSFLGGLYNSPLHF. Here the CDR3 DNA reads TGTGCCAGCAGCTTTTTGGGGGGGCTGTATAATTCACCCCTCCACTTT.

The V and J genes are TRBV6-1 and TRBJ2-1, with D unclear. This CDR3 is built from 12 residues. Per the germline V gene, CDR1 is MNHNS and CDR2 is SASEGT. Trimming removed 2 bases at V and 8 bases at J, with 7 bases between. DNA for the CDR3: TGTGCCAGCAGTGAAAACAGTCATGAGCAGTTCTTC. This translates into CASSENSHEQFF.

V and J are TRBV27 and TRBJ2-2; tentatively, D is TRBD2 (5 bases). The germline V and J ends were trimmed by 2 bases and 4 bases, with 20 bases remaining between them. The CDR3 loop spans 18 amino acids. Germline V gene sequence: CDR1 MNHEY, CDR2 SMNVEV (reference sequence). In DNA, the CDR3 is TGTGCCAGCAGTTTAAGAGTGGACTCCCCCTGGGTCACCGGGGAGCTGTTTTTT. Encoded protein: CASSLRVDSPWVTGELFF.

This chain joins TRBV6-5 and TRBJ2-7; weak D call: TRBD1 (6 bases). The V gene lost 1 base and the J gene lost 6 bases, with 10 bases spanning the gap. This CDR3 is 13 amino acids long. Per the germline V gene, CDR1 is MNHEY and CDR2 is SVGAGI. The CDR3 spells CASSYLDRSEQYF. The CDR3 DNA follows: TGTGCCAGCAGTTACTTGGACAGATCCGAGCAGTACTTC.

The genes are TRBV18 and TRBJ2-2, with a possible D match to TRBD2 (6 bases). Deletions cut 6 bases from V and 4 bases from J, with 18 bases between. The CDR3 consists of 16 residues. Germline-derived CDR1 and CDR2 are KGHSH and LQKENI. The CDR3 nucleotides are TGTGCCAGCTCGCAAAGCGCTAGCGCGGGCACCGGGGAGCTGTTTTTT. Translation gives CASSQSASAGTGELFF.

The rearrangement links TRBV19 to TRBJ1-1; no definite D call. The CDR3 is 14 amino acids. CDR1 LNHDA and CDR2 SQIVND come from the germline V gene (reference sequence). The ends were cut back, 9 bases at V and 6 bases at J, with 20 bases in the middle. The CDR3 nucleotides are TGTGCCAGCAAGGTGGGCGCAATGACCCCTGAAGCTTTCTTT. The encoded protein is CASKVGAMTPEAFF.

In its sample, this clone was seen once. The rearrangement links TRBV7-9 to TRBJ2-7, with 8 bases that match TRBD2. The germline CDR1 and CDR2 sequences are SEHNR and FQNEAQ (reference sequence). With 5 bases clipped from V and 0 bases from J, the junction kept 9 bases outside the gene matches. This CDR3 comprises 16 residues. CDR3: CASSPPGGRGSYEQYF. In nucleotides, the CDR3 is TGTGCCAGCAGCCCCCCGGGAGGGAGGGGCTCCTACGAGCAGTACTTC.

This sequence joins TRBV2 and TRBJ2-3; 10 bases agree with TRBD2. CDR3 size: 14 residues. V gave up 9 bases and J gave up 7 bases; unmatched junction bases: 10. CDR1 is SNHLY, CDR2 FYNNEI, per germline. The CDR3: CASLPGLASNTQYF. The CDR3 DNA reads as TGTGCCAGTCTGCCGGGACTAGCGTCGAATACGCAGTATTTT.

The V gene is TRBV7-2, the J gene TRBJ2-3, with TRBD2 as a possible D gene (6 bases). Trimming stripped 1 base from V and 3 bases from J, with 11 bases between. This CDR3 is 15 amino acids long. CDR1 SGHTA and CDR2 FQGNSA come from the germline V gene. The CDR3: CASSLGGGITDTQYF. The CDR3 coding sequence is TGTGCCAGCAGCTTAGGGGGCGGGATTACAGATACGCAGTATTTT.

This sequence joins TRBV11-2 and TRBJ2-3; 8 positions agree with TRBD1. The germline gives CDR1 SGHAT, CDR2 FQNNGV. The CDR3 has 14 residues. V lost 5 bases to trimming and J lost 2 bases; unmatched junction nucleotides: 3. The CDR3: CASSRTGFTDTQYF. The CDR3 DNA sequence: TGTGCCAGCAGCCGGACAGGGTTCACAGATACGCAGTATTTT.

CDR3 residues: CASSLDYSDSVYNSPLHF. DNA for the CDR3: TGTGCCAGCAGCTTAGATTACTCCGACAGCGTGTATAATTCACCCCTCCACTTT. The chain links TRBV7-8 to TRBJ1-6; TRBD1 might be the D (5 bases). The CDR3 totals 18 residues. V lost 1 base to trimming and J lost 4 bases, with 17 bases between them. CDR1 and CDR2 (germline): SGHVS, FQNEAQ.

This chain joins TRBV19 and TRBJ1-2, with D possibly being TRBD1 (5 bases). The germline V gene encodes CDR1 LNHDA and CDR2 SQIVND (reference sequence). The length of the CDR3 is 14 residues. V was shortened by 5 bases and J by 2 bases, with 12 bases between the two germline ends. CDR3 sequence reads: CASSLGAGNYGYTF. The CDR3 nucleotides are TGTGCCAGTAGTCTCGGGGCGGGGAACTATGGCTACACCTTC.

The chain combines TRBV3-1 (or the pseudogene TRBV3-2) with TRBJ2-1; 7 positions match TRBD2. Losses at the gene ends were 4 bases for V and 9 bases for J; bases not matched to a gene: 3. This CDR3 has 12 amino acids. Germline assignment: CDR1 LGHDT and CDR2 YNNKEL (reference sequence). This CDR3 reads CASSPGRSEQFF. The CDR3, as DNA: TGTGCCAGCAGCCCCGGGAGGAGTGAGCAGTTCTTC.